The 9 T cell receptor beta chains given below trace back to one sample, sequenced in a study of blood T cell repertoires in COVID-19. Assay used: immunoSEQ multiplex PCR; TCRdb lists only in-frame clones, some missing. This table holds around 40,000 clones, roughly nine tenths found once. The material sequenced was peripheral blood. The receptors shown here come from a woman aged 25 to 39 in a cohort sampled during active COVID-19.

This sequence joins TRBV7-6 and TRBJ2-5; D is perhaps TRBD2 (7 bases). Deletions cut 5 bases from V and 5 bases from J, with 18 bases between. Germline lookup yields CDR1 SGHVS and CDR2 FNYEAQ. The CDR3 spans 15 residues. CDR3 region: CASSLFRGAGETQYF. The DNA for the CDR3 is TGTGCCAGCAGCCTCTTTCGGGGGGCTGGGGAGACCCAGTACTTC.

In this sample, this clone turned up a few times. The V and J genes are TRBV5-4 and TRBJ2-7; 7 positions match TRBD2. V dropped 0 bases and J dropped 0; count of bases not matched to a gene: 3. Germline V gene data show CDR1 as SGHNT and CDR2 as YYREEE (reference sequence). This CDR3 contains 15 residues. The CDR3 DNA is TGTGCCAGCAGCTTGGCAGCGGGGAGCTCCTACGAGCAGTACTTC. It is translated as CASSLAAGSSYEQYF.

The J gene is TRBJ1-2, the V gene TRBV27; 9 bases are shared with TRBD1. Germline lookup yields CDR1 MNHEY and CDR2 SMNVEV (reference sequence). With V trimmed by 4 bases and J by 9 bases, 9 bases remained unmatched. The CDR3 length is 14 residues. This chain's CDR3 is CASSSTGTGKSYTF. CDR3 coding DNA: TGTGCCAGCAGTTCCACCGGGACAGGGAAAAGCTACACCTTC.

The chain links TRBV7-2 to TRBJ2-1; 9 nucleotides match TRBD2. J gave up 6 bases and V 7 bases, and 7 bases lay outside the gene matches. Germline V gives CDR1 SGHTA, CDR2 FQGNSA. The CDR3 is 14 residues long. Here the CDR3 DNA reads TGTGCCAGCACCATAGGACTAGCGAGCAATGAGCAGTTCTTC. It is translated as CASTIGLASNEQFF.

This chain uses TRBV7-6 with TRBJ2-2; 11 bases match TRBD2. Germline CDR1 and CDR2: SGHVS and FNYEAQ. This CDR3 region has 17 residues. With 1 base clipped from V and 1 base from J, the junction kept 2 bases outside the gene matches. The CDR3 DNA follows: TGTGCCAGCAGCTTAGGAGGGACTAGCGGGAACACCGGGGAGCTGTTTTTT. Encoded protein: CASSLGGTSGNTGELFF.

The chain uses TRBV5-1 and TRBJ1-2, with D perhaps TRBD1 (6 bases). Germline V gene lookup returns CDR1 SGHRS and CDR2 YFSETQ. Trimming removed 4 bases from V and 4 bases from J, with 17 bases in between. The CDR3 contains 15 residues. The CDR3 protein is CASSLRQDKGYGYTF. CDR3 in DNA: TGCGCCAGCAGCCTCCGACAGGATAAGGGCTATGGCTACACCTTC.

The chain combines TRBV4-2 with TRBJ2-3; 10 bases match TRBD2. V lost 0 bases and J lost 2; bases outside the gene matches: 23. Germline loops: CDR1 LGHNA, CDR2 YNFKEQ. The CDR3 extends over 23 amino acids. CDR3: CASSQDRVTSGTNLIYFTDTQYF. The CDR3 DNA follows: TGTGCCAGCAGCCAAGATAGGGTAACTAGCGGGACCAACCTCATATACTTCACAGATACGCAGTATTTT.

This rearrangement joins TRBV6-5 to TRBJ2-7; no definite D call. The V gene lost 6 bases and the J gene lost 7 bases, with 19 bases spanning the gap. Germline values: CDR1 MNHEY, CDR2 SVGAGI. This CDR3 spans 14 amino acids. CDR3: CASSQVGSSVEQYF. DNA of the CDR3: TGTGCCAGCAGCCAGGTGGGCAGTAGTGTTGAGCAGTACTTC.

The chain combines TRBV2 with TRBJ2-7; D may be TRBD1 (5 bases). V lost 4 bases and J lost 5, with 15 bases in between. CDR1 SNHLY and CDR2 FYNNEI come from the germline V gene. This CDR3 comprises 14 residues. The CDR3 region has the DNA TGTGCCAGCAGTGTCCCTAGGGGAAAAGACGAGCAGTACTTC. Translation: CASSVPRGKDEQYF.